Included here is one T cell receptor beta chain sequence, with context. This entry comes from a study of cytomegalovirus exposure and HLA in healthy donors. Germline assignment: CDR1 MNHEY and CDR2 SMNVEV (reference sequence). CDR3 length equals 15 residues. V lost 4 bases to trimming and J lost 5 bases; unmatched junction nucleotides: 10. A multiplex PCR was run with 60 Vbeta primers and 13 Jbeta primers. Measured with immunoSEQ multiplex PCR; TCRdb has only the in-frame clones, and not every one. The sample lists 220,000 or so clones; approximately 80% were seen once. Specimen: PBMCs. The chain couples TRBV27 to TRBJ2-5, with 7 bases lining up with TRBD2. The source is a man between 45 and 60 years old in good health and CMV-seronegative. The CDR3 DNA reads TGTGCCAGCAGTTGGGCCCTAGCGGCCAGGGAGACCCAGTACTTC. Amino acids: CASSWALAARETQYF.